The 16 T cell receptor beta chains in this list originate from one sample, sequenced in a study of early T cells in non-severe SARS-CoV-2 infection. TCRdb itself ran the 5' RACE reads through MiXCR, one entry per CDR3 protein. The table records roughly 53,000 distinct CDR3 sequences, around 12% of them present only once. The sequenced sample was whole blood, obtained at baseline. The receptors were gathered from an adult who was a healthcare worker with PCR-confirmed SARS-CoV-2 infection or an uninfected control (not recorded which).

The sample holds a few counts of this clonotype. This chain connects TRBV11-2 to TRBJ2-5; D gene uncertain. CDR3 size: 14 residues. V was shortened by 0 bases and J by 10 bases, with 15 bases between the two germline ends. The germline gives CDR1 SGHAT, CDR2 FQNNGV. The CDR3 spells CASSLDYGAGVQYF. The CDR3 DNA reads TGTGCCAGCAGCTTAGATTACGGCGCCGGCGTCCAGTACTTC. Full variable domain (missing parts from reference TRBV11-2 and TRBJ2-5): EAGVAQSPRYKIIEKRQSVAFWCNPISGHATLYWYQQILGQGPKLLIQFQNNGVVDDSQLPKDRFSAERLKGVDSTLKIQPAKLEDSAVYLCASSLDYGAGVQYFGPGTRLLVL.

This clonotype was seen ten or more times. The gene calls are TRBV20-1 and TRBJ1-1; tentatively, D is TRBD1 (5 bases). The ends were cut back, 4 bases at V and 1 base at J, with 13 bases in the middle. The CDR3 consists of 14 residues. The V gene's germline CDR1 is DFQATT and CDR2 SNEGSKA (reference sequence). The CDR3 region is CSAISRGRNTEAFF. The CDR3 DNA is TGCAGTGCTATTAGTAGGGGACGGAACACTGAAGCTTTCTTT.

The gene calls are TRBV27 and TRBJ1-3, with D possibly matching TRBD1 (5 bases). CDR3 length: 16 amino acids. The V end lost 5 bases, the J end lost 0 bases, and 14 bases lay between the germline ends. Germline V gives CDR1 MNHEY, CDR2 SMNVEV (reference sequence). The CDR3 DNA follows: TGTGCCAGCAGTGTGACAGAACCCTACTCTGGAAACACCATATATTTT. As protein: CASSVTEPYSGNTIYF.

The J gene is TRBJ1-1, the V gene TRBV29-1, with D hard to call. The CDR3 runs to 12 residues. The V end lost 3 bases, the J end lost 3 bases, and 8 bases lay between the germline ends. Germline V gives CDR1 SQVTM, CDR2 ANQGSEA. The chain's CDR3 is CSVEGVDTEAFF. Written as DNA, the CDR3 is TGCAGCGTTGAGGGTGTAGACACTGAAGCTTTCTTT.

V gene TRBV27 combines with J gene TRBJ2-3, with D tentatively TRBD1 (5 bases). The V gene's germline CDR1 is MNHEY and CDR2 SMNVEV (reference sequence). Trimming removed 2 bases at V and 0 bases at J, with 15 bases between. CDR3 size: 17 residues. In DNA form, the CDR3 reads TGTGCCAGCAGTTTAAGGTCCGGACAACCTAGCACAGATACGCAGTATTTT. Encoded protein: CASSLRSGQPSTDTQYF.

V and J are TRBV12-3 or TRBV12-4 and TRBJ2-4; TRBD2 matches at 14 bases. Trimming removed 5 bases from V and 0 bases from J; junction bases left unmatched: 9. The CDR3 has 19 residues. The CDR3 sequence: CASSPGLAGGVVAKNIQYF. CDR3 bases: TGTGCCAGCAGTCCTGGACTAGCGGGAGGCGTAGTAGCCAAAAACATTCAGTACTTC.

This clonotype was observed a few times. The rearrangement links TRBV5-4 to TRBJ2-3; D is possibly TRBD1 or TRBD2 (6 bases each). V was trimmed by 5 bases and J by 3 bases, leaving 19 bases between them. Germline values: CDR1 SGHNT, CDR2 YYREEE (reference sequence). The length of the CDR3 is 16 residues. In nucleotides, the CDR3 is TGTGCCAGCAGGACCGGGACTGGGGGCGGAACAGATACGCAGTATTTT. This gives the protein CASRTGTGGGTDTQYF.

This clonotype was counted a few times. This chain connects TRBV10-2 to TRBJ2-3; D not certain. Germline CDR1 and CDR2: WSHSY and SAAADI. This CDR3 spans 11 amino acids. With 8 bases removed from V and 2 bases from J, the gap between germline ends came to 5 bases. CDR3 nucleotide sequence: TGCGCCAGCGGGTTCACAGATACGCAGTATTTT. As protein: CASGFTDTQYF.

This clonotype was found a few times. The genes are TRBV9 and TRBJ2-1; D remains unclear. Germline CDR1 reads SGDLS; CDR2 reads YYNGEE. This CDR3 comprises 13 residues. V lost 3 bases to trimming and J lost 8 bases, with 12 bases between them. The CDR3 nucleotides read TGTGCCAGCAGCGGACCCATAAGCGATGAGCAGTTCTTC. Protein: CASSGPISDEQFF.

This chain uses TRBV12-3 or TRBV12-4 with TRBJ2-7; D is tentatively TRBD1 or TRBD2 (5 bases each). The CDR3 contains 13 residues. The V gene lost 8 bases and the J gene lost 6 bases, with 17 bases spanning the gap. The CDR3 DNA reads TGTGCCAGCTCAACCGGGACCAGAATCGAGCAGTACTTC. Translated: CASSTGTRIEQYF.

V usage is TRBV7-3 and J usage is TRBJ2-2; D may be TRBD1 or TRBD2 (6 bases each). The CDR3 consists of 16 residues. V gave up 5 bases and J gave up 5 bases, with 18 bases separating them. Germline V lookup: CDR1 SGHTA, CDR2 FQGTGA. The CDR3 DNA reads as TGTGCCAGCAGCAACCAACATGCGGGGACAACCGGGGAGCTGTTTTTT. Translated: CASSNQHAGTTGELFF.

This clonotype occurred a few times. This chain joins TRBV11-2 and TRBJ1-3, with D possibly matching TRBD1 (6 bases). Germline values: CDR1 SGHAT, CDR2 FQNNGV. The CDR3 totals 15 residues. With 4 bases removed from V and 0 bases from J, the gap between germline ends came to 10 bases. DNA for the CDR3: TGTGCCAGCAGCTACCGAGGGGGCTCTGGAAACACCATATATTTT. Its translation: CASSYRGGSGNTIYF.

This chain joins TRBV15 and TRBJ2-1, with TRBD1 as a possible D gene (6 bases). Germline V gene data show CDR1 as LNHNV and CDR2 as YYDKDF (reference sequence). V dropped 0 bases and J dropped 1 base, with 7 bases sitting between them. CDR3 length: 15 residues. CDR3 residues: CATSRDQGSYNEQFF. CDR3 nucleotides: TGTGCCACCAGCAGAGATCAGGGGTCCTACAATGAGCAGTTCTTC.

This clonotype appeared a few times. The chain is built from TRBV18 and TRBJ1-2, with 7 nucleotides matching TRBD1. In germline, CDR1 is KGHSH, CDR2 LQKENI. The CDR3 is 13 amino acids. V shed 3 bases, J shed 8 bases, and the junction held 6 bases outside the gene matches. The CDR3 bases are TGTGCCAGCTCACCGGAGGGACAGTTAGGCTACACCTTC. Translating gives CASSPEGQLGYTF.

CDR3 sequence reads: CASRGQGTNTGELFF. The CDR3 DNA sequence: TGTGCCAGCAGAGGACAGGGGACGAACACCGGGGAGCTGTTTTTT. The gene calls are TRBV12-3 or TRBV12-4 and TRBJ2-2; 9 bases match TRBD1. The CDR3 contains 15 residues. After removal of 6 bases from V and 0 bases from J, the junction contained 2 bases not matched to a gene.

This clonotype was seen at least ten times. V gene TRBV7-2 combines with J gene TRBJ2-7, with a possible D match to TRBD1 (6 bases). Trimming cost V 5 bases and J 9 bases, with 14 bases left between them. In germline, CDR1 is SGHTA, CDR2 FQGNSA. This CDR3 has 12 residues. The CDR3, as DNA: TGTGCCAGCAGCCAAATACAGGGCGGGCAGTACTTC. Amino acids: CASSQIQGGQYF.